This T cell receptor beta chain was captured by sequencing in a study of siplizumab effects on memory and regulatory T cells. Study conclusions and caveats: Treatment with siplizumab left mappable alloreactive CD4+ clones averaging roughly 69% Treg-derived, compared with 25% to 30% in controls. The alloresponse seemed to draw substantially on naive T cells, which appeared more diverse than memory cells. Siplizumab brought about a significant reduction in alloreactive sequences traceable to unstimulated CD4+ memory cells.

The CDR3 length is 13 residues. Looked up from germline, CDR1 is MRHNA and CDR2 is SNTAGT. V was shortened by 5 bases and J by 4 bases, with 10 bases between the two germline ends. Here immunoSEQ multiplex PCR was the method, and the copy in TCRdb shows in-frame clones only, minus some. This sample has approximately 100,000 clones, with just over 90% found just once. Of note for this clone: Its antigen is not identified.

The TCR was taken from a human donor in good health. The sample consisted of non-Treg CD4+ T cells sorted from blood. This sequence joins TRBV6-4 and TRBJ2-3, with unresolved D. CDR3 loop: CASSTLSSDTQYF. In DNA, the CDR3 is TGTGCCAGCAGTACGCTCTCTTCAGATACGCAGTATTTT.